The entry that follows covers one TCR beta chain sequence. The target antigen is unknown. This specimen comes from a study of cytomegalovirus exposure and HLA in healthy donors. The PCR used 60 Vbeta and 13 Jbeta primers. Sequencing used immunoSEQ multiplex PCR; TCRdb keeps in-frame clones, though not all of them. The sample lists 150,000 to 200,000 clones, about 81% occurring once. V lost 4 bases and J lost 0; bases outside the gene matches: 2. The CDR3 runs to 13 residues. Germline CDR1 is GTSNPN and CDR2 is SVGIG (reference sequence). General study results and limits: A link between a missense DCLRE1C variant and TCR beta V- and J-gene trimming emerged from a later analysis. Both high specificity and high sensitivity reportedly marked the classifier's diagnosis of cytomegalovirus status. A prior analysis recorded that most TCR beta V segments were productive about 87% or about 30% of the time.

The sequence was collected from a man aged 35 to 55 in good health and CMV-seronegative. V usage is TRBV30 and J usage is TRBJ1-1; 7 positions match TRBD1. Sample: PBMCs. The CDR3 DNA sequence: TGTGCCTGGAAGGGACAGCTGAACACTGAAGCTTTCTTT. Translated, it gives CAWKGQLNTEAFF.